This T cell receptor (beta chain) was sequenced for a study of cytomegalovirus exposure and HLA in healthy donors. Study background: Of some 400 genotyped donors, about 81% grouped in the Caucasian-associated ancestry cluster.

The primer mix had 60 Vbeta and 13 Jbeta primers. TCRdb keeps only in-frame clones here, not all; method: immunoSEQ multiplex PCR. Among approximately 130,000 clones, 60% to 80% were seen once, and the ten largest hold approximately 4.2%. The CDR3 extends over 16 amino acids. Germline V CDR1 and CDR2: SGHVS, FQNEAQ. The study, taken as a whole, reports: Accurate HLA-A and HLA-B prediction from TCR beta sequences was reported for most subjects. In a later analysis, a missense DCLRE1C variant was linked to TCR beta V- and J-gene trimming.

Details on this clone: Its antigen is undetermined. A junction boundary mismatches the germline segment, possibly from a read error. Other DNA sequences from this sample encode an identical CDR3 as well.

The chain has TRBV7-8 and TRBJ2-5; 13 bases align to TRBD2. Sequenced material: PBMCs. The receptor was isolated from a man aged 45-65 years in good health and CMV-seropositive. The CDR3 DNA is TGTGCCAGCAGCCCGGGACTAGCGGGACCCCAAGGGACCCAGTACTTC. It codes for CASSPGLAGPQGTQYF. The whole variable domain, remainder taken from reference TRBV7-8 and TRBJ2-5, is GAGVSQSPRYKVAKRGQDVALRCDPISGHVSLFWYQQALGQGPEFLTYFQNEAQLDKSGLPSDRFFAERPEGSVSTLKIQRTQQEDSAVYLCASSPGLAGPQGTQYFGPGTRLLVL.